These 2 T cell receptor beta chains were sequenced from one sample in a study of cytomegalovirus exposure and HLA in healthy donors (dated by TCRdb to 2016 to 2017). The library came from the immunoSEQ multiplex PCR assay. A mixture of 60 forward primers for TCR Vbeta segments and 13 reverse primers for TCR Jbeta segments was used in the multiplex PCR. Sourced from immuneACCESS, this table was stored by TCRdb with only in-frame sequences that have V and J called. A share of the clones is absent; for the studies checked, an unresolved V gene accounts for under half, and the remainder has no known explanation. This sample is represented by under 130,000 clones; roughly 73% of them were singletons. 8.5% to 10% of the sample goes to the ten largest clones. The sequenced sample was PBMCs. The receptors were sampled from a woman aged 40 to 50 in good health and CMV-seropositive.

V usage is TRBV10-1 and J usage is TRBJ1-1; D gene ambiguous. The germline V gene encodes CDR1 WNHNN and CDR2 SYGVQD (reference sequence). V was clipped by 4 bases and J by 4 bases, with 7 bases between them. This CDR3 has 12 residues. In DNA form, the CDR3 reads TGCGCCAGCAGTGGAGTCGGCACTGAAGCTTTCTTT. Encoded protein: CASSGVGTEAFF.

This clone was seen a single time. The chain employs TRBV7-6 and TRBJ2-5, with 8 positions matching TRBD1. Germline V CDR1 and CDR2: SGHVS, FNYEAQ. The CDR3 runs 16 residues. The V gene end was trimmed by 5 bases and the J gene end by 7 bases; junction bases not matched to a gene: 15. In DNA, the CDR3 is TGTGCCAGCAGCAACCGCTGGACAGGGCCCGCCCCGACCCAGTACTTC. It translates to CASSNRWTGPAPTQYF.